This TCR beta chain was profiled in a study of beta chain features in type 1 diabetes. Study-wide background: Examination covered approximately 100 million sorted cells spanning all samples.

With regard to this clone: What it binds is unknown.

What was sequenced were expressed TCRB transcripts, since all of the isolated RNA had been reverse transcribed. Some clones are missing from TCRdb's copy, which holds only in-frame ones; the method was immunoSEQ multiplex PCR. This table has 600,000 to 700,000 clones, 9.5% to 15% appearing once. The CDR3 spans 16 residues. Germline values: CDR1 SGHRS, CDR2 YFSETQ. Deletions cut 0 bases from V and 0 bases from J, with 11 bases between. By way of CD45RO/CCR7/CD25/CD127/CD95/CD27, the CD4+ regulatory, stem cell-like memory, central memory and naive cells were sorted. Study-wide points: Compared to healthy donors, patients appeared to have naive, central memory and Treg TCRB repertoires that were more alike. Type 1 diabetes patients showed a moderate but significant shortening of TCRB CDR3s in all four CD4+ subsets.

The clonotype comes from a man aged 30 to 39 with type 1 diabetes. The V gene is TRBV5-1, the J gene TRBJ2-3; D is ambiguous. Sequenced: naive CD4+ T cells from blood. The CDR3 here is CASSLGVTRSTDTQYF. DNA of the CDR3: TGCGCCAGCAGCTTGGGGGTGACGAGAAGCACAGATACGCAGTATTTT. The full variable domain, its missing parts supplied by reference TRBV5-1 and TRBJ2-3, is KAGVTQTPRYLIKTRGQQVTLSCSPISGHRSVSWYQQTPGQGLQFLFEYFSETQRNKGNFPGRFSGRQFSNSRSEMNVSTLELGDSALYLCASSLGVTRSTDTQYFGPGTRLTVL.